A selection of T cell receptor beta chains follows, all from one sample in a study of cytomegalovirus exposure and HLA in healthy donors. Clones were sequenced by immunoSEQ multiplex PCR, and TCRdb holds only the in-frame ones, with some missing. This table has 150,000 to 200,000 clones, 80% appearing once. Sequences were obtained from PBMCs. The receptors here all came from a man aged 35-49 years in good health and CMV-seronegative. Each CDR3 is given with its conserved first and last residue. The D gene is left open where the match is weak. Only part of the rows carry a size: once, few, many, or a class if the clone is expanded.

D gene,V gene,J gene,clone size,CDR3 DNA,CDR3 protein
-,TRBV6-4,TRBJ2-1,-,TGTGCCAGCAGTGGAGGGGGGGCTCTCAATGAGCAGTTCTTC,CASSGGGALNEQFF
TRBD1,TRBV18,TRBJ2-7,-,TGTGCCAGCTCACCGCCGACAGGGGTATACGAGCAGTACTTC,CASSPPTGVYEQYF
TRBD2,TRBV5-1,TRBJ2-1,-,TGCGCCAGCAGCTCCTCACCGGGACTACACAATGAGCAGTTCTTC,CASSSSPGLHNEQFF
TRBD1,TRBV29-1,TRBJ2-7,-,TGCAGCGTTGAAACCGGGACAGGGAGTTTGTACGAGCAGTACTTC,CSVETGTGSLYEQYF
-,TRBV15,TRBJ2-1,-,TGTGCCACCAGAGAGAGGGTAGCAGGCCATGAGCAGTTCTTC,CATRERVAGHEQFF
TRBD1,TRBV19,TRBJ1-1,-,TGTGCCAGTAGTACGGACAGGGACACTGAAGCTTTCTTT,CASSTDRDTEAFF
-,TRBV6-5,TRBJ1-6,-,TGTGCCAGCAGTACCGGACAGACCTTTCGGTCACCCCTCCACTTT,CASSTGQTFRSPLHF
-,TRBV10-3,TRBJ1-1,-,TGTGCCATCAGTGATCAGGAGGCGCCCACTGAAGCTTTCTTT,CAISDQEAPTEAFF
TRBD1,TRBV5-1,TRBJ1-2,-,TGCGCCAGCAGCTGGGACAGGGGAGGCTACACCTTC,CASSWDRGGYTF
TRBD1,TRBV7-9,TRBJ1-3,-,TGTGCCAGCAGCTTCGGGACAGGCTCTGGAAACACCATATATTTT,CASSFGTGSGNTIYF
-,TRBV5-1,TRBJ1-1,-,TGCGCCAGCAGCACGAGAACTCGGAACACTGAAGCTTTCTTT,CASSTRTRNTEAFF
-,TRBV7-9,TRBJ1-4,-,TGTGCCAGCAGCTTATCTATCCCGTCGGGTGAAAAACTGTTTTTT,CASSLSIPSGEKLFF
-,TRBV7-3,TRBJ2-2,-,TGTGCCAGCAGCGCTACAGGGTCCGGGGAGCTGTTTTTT,CASSATGSGELFF
-,TRBV10-3,TRBJ2-1,-,TGTGCCATCAGTAGCGGATCTAATGAGCAGTTCTTC,CAISSGSNEQFF
TRBD1,TRBV5-6,TRBJ1-2,-,TGTGCCAGCAGCCGCGGACAGGCGAACTATGGCTACACCTTC,CASSRGQANYGYTF
TRBD1,TRBV10-3,TRBJ2-5,-,TGTGCCATCAGTTTGACAGGGGAAGGAGAGACCCAGTACTTC,CAISLTGEGETQYF
-,TRBV7-2,TRBJ2-5,-,TGTGCCAGCAGCGACCCGAGAGGGAGGGAGACCCAGTACTTC,CASSDPRGRETQYF
TRBD2,TRBV2,TRBJ2-7,-,TGTGCCAGCAGTGTCTCGCGGGGGGGCGGCGAGCAGTACTTC,CASSVSRGGGEQYF
TRBD1,TRBV11-2,TRBJ1-2,-,TGTGCCAGCAGCTTGGCCGTCGGGACAGGGGAGCGCTATGGCTACACCTTC,CASSLAVGTGERYGYTF
TRBD2,TRBV19,TRBJ2-3,once,TGTGCCAGTAGTACCGGGACTAGCGGGAGGGATACGCAGTATTTT,CASSTGTSGRDTQYF
-,TRBV18,TRBJ2-3,-,TGTGCCAGCTCCCTGGGCCCCCCAGATACGCAGTATTTT,CASSLGPPDTQYF
TRBD2,TRBV9,TRBJ2-5,few,TGTGCCAGCAGACGTAGCGGGAGCGCGGAAGAGACCCAGTACTTC,CASRRSGSAEETQYF
TRBD2,TRBV18,TRBJ2-1,-,TGTGCCAGCTCACCGTTAGCGGGGGGGCTTAATGAGCAGTTCTTC,CASSPLAGGLNEQFF
TRBD1,TRBV2,TRBJ1-5,-,TGTGCCAGCAGTGAGGACAGGGGGCATCAGCCCCAGCATTTT,CASSEDRGHQPQHF
-,TRBV6-5,TRBJ1-2,-,TGTGCCAGCAGTTATGAGGGTACTGGTGGCTACACCTTC,CASSYEGTGGYTF
-,TRBV29-1,TRBJ2-3,few,TGCAGCGCTTTAAGAGGGGGGGCTGGCGGGGTTAGGGCAGATACGCAGTATTTT,CSALRGGAGGVRADTQYF